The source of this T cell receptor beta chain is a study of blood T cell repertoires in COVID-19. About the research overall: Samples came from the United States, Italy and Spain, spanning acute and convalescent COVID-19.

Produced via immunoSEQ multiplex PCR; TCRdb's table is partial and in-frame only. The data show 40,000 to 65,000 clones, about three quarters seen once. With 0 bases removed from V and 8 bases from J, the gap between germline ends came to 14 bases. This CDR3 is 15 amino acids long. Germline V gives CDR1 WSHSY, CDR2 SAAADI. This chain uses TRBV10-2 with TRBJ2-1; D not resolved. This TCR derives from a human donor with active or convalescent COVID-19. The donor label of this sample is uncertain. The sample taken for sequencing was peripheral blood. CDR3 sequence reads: CASSESPVSIDEQFF. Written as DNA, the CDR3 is TGCGCCAGCAGTGAGTCCCCTGTCAGTATTGATGAGCAGTTCTTC.